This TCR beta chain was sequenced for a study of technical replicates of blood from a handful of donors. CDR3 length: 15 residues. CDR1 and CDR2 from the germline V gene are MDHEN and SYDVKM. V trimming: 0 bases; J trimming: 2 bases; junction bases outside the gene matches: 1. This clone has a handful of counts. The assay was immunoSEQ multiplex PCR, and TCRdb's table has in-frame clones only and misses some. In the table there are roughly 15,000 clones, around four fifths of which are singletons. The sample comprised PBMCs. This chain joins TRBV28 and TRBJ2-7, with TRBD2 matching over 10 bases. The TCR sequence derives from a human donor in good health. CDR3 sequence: CASSLWLAGAYEQYF. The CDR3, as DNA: TGTGCCAGCAGTTTATGGCTAGCGGGAGCCTACGAGCAGTACTTC. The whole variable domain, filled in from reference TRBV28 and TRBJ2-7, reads DVKVTQSSRYLVKRTGEKVFLECVQDMDHENMFWYRQDPGLGLRLIYFSYDVKMKEKGDIPEGYSVSREKKERFSLILESASTNQTSMYLCASSLWLAGAYEQYFGPGTRLTVT.